This TCR beta chain was recovered during a study of shared clonotypes between healthy human individuals. This clone was observed at least ten times. The sample holds other DNA sequences that translate to the same CDR3. CDR1 and CDR2 from the germline V gene are SGHVS and FNYEAQ. This CDR3 is 13 amino acids long. V was pared by 4 bases and J by 2 bases, with 7 bases between. Once extracted for a subset, genomic DNA was divided evenly among several immunoSEQ plates. The sequencing of unsorted PBMC DNA took place on ten immunoSEQ deep assay plates. Method: immunoSEQ multiplex PCR; TCRdb's copy keeps in-frame clones and lacks some. Of roughly 500,000 clones in the sample, over 70% are singletons; the top ten hold 9.5% to 15%. HIV-negative, healthy adults without recent acute infections or vaccinations were the donors.

Specimen: PBMCs. The chain is built from TRBV7-6 and TRBJ2-3; unclear D gene. The clonotype originates from a woman between 40 and 50 years old in good health. Some clones in this sample may be carry-over from other donors' samples. The CDR3 reads CASSSPFTDTQYF. CDR3 bases: TGTGCCAGCAGCTCCCCCTTCACAGATACGCAGTATTTT.